Described below is a single T cell receptor beta chain sequence and its context. Its specificity is unknown. A quantitative 5'-RACE method, one with molecular barcodes, was used to make TCR beta libraries. TCRdb reanalysed the 5' RACE reads using MiXCR and keeps one entry per CDR3 protein. The table records about 840,000 distinct CDR3 sequences, 12% of them present only once. This record belongs to a study of CD8 T cells in ankylosing spondylitis. Germline V lookup: CDR1 SGDLS, CDR2 YYNGEE. Trimming removed 2 bases from V and 3 bases from J, with 15 bases in between. This CDR3 has 16 amino acids. Whole-study results and caveats: A TCR beta motif of under 10 highly homologous variants appeared characteristic of ankylosing spondylitis blood. In the blood and synovial fluid of reactive arthritis, some motif variants had been previously reported. Disease-associated clones were CD8+ and fairly uncommon in peripheral blood.

The sequence was obtained from a male donor with ankylosing spondylitis. The V gene is TRBV9, the J gene TRBJ2-4; D unresolved. Sample: blood, either unsorted or a sorted T cell fraction (not recorded which). This chain's CDR3 is CASSVESHVGKNIQYF. In DNA form, the CDR3 reads TGTGCCAGCAGCGTCGAGTCTCATGTAGGCAAAAACATTCAGTACTTC.